This entry features one TCR beta chain sequence. The sample originates from a study of control samples from healthy donors and cancer patients. The assay was immunoSEQ multiplex PCR, and TCRdb's table has in-frame clones only and misses some. The sample gives about 100,000 clones, about 90% of which show up once; 15% to 20% is in the top ten. This CDR3 contains 16 residues. Per the germline V gene, CDR1 is GTSNPN and CDR2 is SVGIG (reference sequence). Trimming cost V 3 bases and J 3 bases; bases outside gene matches: 5. The sequenced sample was blood. The source of this sequence is a woman in her forties or fifties in good health. The chain joins TRBV30 to TRBJ2-3, with TRBD2 matching over 14 bases. Here the CDR3 reads CAWSPGLAGVTDTQYF. In DNA, the CDR3 is TGTGCCTGGAGCCCGGGACTAGCGGGGGTAACAGATACGCAGTATTTT.